This T cell receptor (beta chain) was sequenced in a study of T cells in Graves' hyperthyroidism and ophthalmopathy. Turning to this clonotype: Its target is not known.

Study outcomes and limitations: Ophthalmopathy and stable hyperthyroidism were told apart by a 13 V-J model.

In germline, CDR1 is LNHDA, CDR2 SQIVND (reference sequence). The V and J ends lost 7 bases and 0 bases respectively, with 19 bases between them. CDR3 length equals 17 residues. Amplification targeted TCR beta CDR3 regions from RNA transcripts. TCR CDR3 underwent first-round RT-PCR with the HTBI primer set. TCRdb recomputed calls from the multiplex PCR reads with MiXCR, one row per CDR3 protein. Among approximately 210,000 distinct CDR3 sequences listed, 17% were seen once. Thyroid ultrasound, orbital computed tomography, clinical symptoms, and serum thyroxine and TRAb underpinned diagnoses. An approximately 10 ml volume of fresh peripheral blood provided the PBMCs.

This TCR was recovered from a man aged 50-59 years with Graves' hyperthyroidism. The chain is built from TRBV19 and TRBJ1-5, with D possibly matching TRBD1 (5 bases). What was sequenced was blood. CDR3: CASTAGPPGSSNQPQHF. Written as DNA, the CDR3 is TGTGCCAGTACAGCCGGCCCTCCAGGGAGTAGCAATCAGCCCCAGCATTTT.